The clone carrying this T cell receptor beta chain was seen a handful of times. The antigen is not known. Described treatment: approximately 9-day PBMC culture with coronavirus spike peptide pools or control peptides (ViraFEST assay). CD4+ T cells that had been cultured provided DNA sequenced with the Oncomine TCR Beta short-read assay. TCRdb analysed the PCR reads with MiXCR anew, one entry per CDR3 protein. Here the sample spans about 11,000 distinct CDR3 sequences, around a third being singletons. The record originates from a study of vaccination and CD4 T cells after COVID-19. Study-wide background: Investigators stimulated cells with overlapping spike peptides drawn from SARS-CoV-2, HCoV-NL63, HCoV-OC43 and HCoV-229E.

CDR1 is SGHTA and CDR2 is FQGNSA in the germline V gene. The V and J ends lost 5 bases and 4 bases respectively, with 17 bases between them. The CDR3 covers 15 residues. The rearrangement uses TRBV7-2 and TRBJ1-2; perhaps TRBD1 as D (5 bases). The receptor was derived from a human donor who had recovered from COVID-19. The sequencing used CD4+ T cells from blood, cultured in vitro, collected after SARS-CoV-2 vaccination. CDR3 in DNA: TGTGCCAGCAGCCTAATGTCCAGGGTGGGCTATGGCTACACCTTC. Translating gives CASSLMSRVGYGYTF.